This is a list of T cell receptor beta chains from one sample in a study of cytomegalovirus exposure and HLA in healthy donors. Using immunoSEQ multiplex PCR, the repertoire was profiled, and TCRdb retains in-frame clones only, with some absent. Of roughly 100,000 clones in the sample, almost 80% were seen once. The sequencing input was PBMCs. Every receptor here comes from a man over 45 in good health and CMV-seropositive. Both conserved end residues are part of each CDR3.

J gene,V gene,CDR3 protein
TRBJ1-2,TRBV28,CASSLQGAQANYGYTF
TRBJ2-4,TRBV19,CASTSGTLKNIQYF
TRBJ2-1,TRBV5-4,CASSPSGRADDEQFF
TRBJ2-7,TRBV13,CASSSGTGDYEQYF
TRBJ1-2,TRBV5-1,CASSWGTDANYGYTF
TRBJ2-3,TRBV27,CASSLGGGVDTQYF
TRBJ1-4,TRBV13,CASSLTGEKLFF
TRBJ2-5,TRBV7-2,CASGTSGSEETQYF
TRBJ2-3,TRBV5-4,CASSAGTSGTFGTDTQYF
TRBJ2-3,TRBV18,CASSSYKGLASADTQYF
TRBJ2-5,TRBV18,CASSPPGLAGGETQYF
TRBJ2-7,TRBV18,CASSWTSGTNYEQYF
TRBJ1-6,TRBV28,CASSLGQGSSYNSPLHF
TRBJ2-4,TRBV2,CASSGQNIQYF
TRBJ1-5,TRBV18,CASSQEQGFGQPQHF
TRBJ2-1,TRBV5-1,CASSWSGGYNEQFF
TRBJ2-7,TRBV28,CASRTTGYEQYF
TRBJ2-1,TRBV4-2,CASSQDWDFDNEQFF
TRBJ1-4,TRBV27,CASSLTDRGRHTNEKLFF
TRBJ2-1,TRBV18,CASSPPSGPPHEQFF
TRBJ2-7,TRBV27,CASSGGRTGHYEQYF
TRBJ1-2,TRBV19,CASSGWPGQSYNYGYTF
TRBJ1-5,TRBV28,CASSFEGSSNQPQHF
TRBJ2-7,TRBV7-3,CASSLTARLAGGEQYF
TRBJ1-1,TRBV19,CASSGQGVTEAFF
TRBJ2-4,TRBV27,CVGGALLAKNIQYF
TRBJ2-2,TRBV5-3,CARRGGLVAGPRTGELFF
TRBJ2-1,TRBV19,CASSIAASGREEQFF
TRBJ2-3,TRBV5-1,CASTGGTGARRTDTQYF
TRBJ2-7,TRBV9,CASSVAGGVGYEQYF
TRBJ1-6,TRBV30,CAWSPPPVRAYNSPLHF
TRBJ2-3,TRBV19,CASRPPSGRTTDTQYF
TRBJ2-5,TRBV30,CAWDRETGETQYF
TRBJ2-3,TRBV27,CASSRTSGSRGTDTQYF
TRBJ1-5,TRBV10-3,CAISVSGERNQPQHF
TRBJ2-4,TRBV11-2,CASSSTRGKLAKNIQYF
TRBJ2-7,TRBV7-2,CASSPGTSGSVGEQYF
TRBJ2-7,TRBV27,CASSLGGGTYEQYF
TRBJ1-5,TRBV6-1,CASSEHGRDQPQHF
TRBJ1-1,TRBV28,CASSFYPGDRENTEAFF
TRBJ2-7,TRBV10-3,CAISALSRRERNYEQYF
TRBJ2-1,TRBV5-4,CASSQTGVGNEQFF
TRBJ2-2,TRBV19,CASSPQGGLWPGELFF
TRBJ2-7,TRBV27,CASSLSPGLASEQYF
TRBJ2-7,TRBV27,CASSPGQGVFYEQYF
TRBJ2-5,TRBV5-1,CASSAGGRAETQYF
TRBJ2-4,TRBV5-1,CASSLGTGGMVKNIQYF
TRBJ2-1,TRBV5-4,CASSLAKSYNEQFF
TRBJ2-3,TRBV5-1,CASSPGTKASTDTQYF
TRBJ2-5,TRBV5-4,CASSFAGVGETQYF
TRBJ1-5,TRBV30,CAWSEGGDQPQHF
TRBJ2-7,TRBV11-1,CASSRGDGTYEQYF
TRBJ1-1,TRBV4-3,CASSQAWGLWTEAFF
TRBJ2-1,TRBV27,CASSSTPRGNEQFF
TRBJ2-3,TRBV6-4,CASSDGLAGGTDTQYF
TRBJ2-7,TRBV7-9,CASSPGRDYEQYF
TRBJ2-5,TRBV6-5,CASSYLAVQETQYF
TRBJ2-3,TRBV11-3,CASSLRVTDTQYF
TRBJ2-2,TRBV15,CATSEGGTGELFF
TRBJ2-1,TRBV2,CASTERQDTYNEQFF